These 3 T cell receptor beta chains originate from one sample sequenced in a study of response to subunit inactivated influenza vaccine. MiXCR was run by TCRdb on the RT-PCR reads, yielding one entry per CDR3 protein. The sample lists about 480,000 distinct CDR3 sequences, around 9.9% occurring once. The sample consisted of PBMCs from blood, taken more than 35 days after vaccination. The receptors here all came from a man in his fifties or sixties who received an inactivated influenza vaccine.

This clonotype turned up a few times. V gene TRBV29-1 combines with J gene TRBJ1-1; D ambiguous. The germline CDR1 and CDR2 sequences are SQVTM and ANQGSEA. CDR3 length: 13 residues. Between the trimmed V and J ends, which lost 7 bases and 1 base, there was a span of 13 bases. The DNA of the CDR3 is TGCAGCGCCCAGAGACGGGAGAACACTGAAGCTTTCTTT. It yields the protein CSAQRRENTEAFF. The full variable domain, rest sourced from reference TRBV29-1 and TRBJ1-1, is SAVISQKPSRDICQRGTSLTIQCQVDSQVTMMFWYRQQPGQSLTLIATANQGSEATYESGFVIDKFPISRPNLTFSTLTVSNMSPEDSSIYLCSAQRRENTEAFFGQGTRLTVV.

This clonotype has only a few counts. This rearrangement joins TRBV7-6 to TRBJ2-3; D is perhaps TRBD1 or TRBD2 (6 bases each). With 8 bases removed from V and 2 bases from J, the gap between germline ends came to 20 bases. CDR1 and CDR2 from the germline V gene are SGHVS and FNYEAQ. The CDR3 consists of 16 residues. This chain's CDR3 is CASPLGGGPITDTQYF. Written as DNA, the CDR3 is TGTGCCAGCCCCCTCGGGGGCGGGCCCATCACAGATACGCAGTATTTT.

This clonotype has at least ten counts. The chain recombines TRBV6-5 with TRBJ2-7; 9 bases are shared with TRBD1. With V trimmed by 0 bases and J by 6 bases, 6 bases remained unmatched. The CDR3 runs 15 residues. The germline gives CDR1 MNHEY, CDR2 SVGAGI. The CDR3 coding sequence is TGTGCCAGCAGTTACTCGGGACAGGGATCTGGCGAGCAGTACTTC. Protein sequence: CASSYSGQGSGEQYF.